This T cell receptor (beta chain) was sequenced during a study of human T cells and chemical hapten exposure. Study-wide background: Sensitizing treatment utilized 2% DPC over a 2 cm by 2 cm portion of upper inner arm skin.

For the library, individual cDNA molecules each received unique molecular identifiers. TCRdb reprocessed the RACE reads via MiXCR and lists one record per CDR3 protein. The table has roughly 64,000 distinct CDR3 sequences, approximately 11% seen once. This clonotype appeared many times. The antigen is not known. Described time point: patch test 3, about 24 weeks after DPC sensitization. Treatment given: therapeutic diphenylcyclopropenone sensitization with weekly scalp DPC. Patients had alopecia, were aged 18 to 70, and were not pregnant. Points from the study as a whole: There were significantly more large CDR3 similarity clusters among expanded TCRs than among controls.

Germline CDR1 and CDR2: MNHEY and SMNVEV (reference sequence). V dropped 5 bases and J dropped 6 bases, with 11 bases sitting between them. The CDR3 loop spans 13 amino acids. This chain connects TRBV27 to TRBJ2-4, with D perhaps given as TRBD1 or TRBD2 (5 bases each). This specimen was whole blood, taken in connection with sensitization to the hapten diphenylcyclopropenone (DPC). The TCR was taken from a woman in her twenties or thirties with alopecia areata. Some clones in this sample may be carry-over from other donors' samples. The CDR3 is CASSQGPGNIQYF. The CDR3 coding sequence is TGTGCCAGCAGTCAGGGACCTGGAAACATTCAGTACTTC.